One and the same sample provided the 5 T cell receptor beta chains below, sequenced in a study of response to subunit inactivated influenza vaccine. TCRdb independently ran MiXCR on the RT-PCR reads; one entry per CDR3 protein. The profile shows about 780,000 distinct CDR3 sequences, less than 20% of them singletons. The sample consisted of PBMCs from blood, taken around 5 days after vaccination. The receptors were gathered from a man aged 50-59 years who received an inactivated influenza vaccine.

J is TRBJ1-5 and V is TRBV20-1; D not resolved. CDR3 length: 15 amino acids. Trimming stripped 0 bases from V and 2 bases from J, with 11 bases between. Per germline, CDR1 DFQATT and CDR2 SNEGSKA (reference sequence). The DNA for the CDR3 is TGCAGTGCTAGAGATCGAACGGGAGGCAATCAGCCCCAGCATTTT. Translated, it gives CSARDRTGGNQPQHF.

This chain connects TRBV6-1 to TRBJ2-1, with D possibly called TRBD1 or TRBD2 (5 bases each). Trimming removed 6 bases from V and 1 base from J, with 16 bases in between. This CDR3 has 16 residues. Looked up from germline, CDR1 is MNHNS and CDR2 is SASEGT. The CDR3 here is CASRGERAKSYNEQFF. CDR3 in DNA: TGTGCCAGCAGAGGGGAGAGGGCCAAATCCTACAATGAGCAGTTCTTC.

This chain uses TRBV28 with TRBJ2-5, with D possibly matching TRBD1 (6 bases). V was pared by 4 bases and J by 1 base, with 10 bases between. The germline V gene encodes CDR1 MDHEN and CDR2 SYDVKM. The length of the CDR3 is 14 residues. CDR3 nucleotide sequence: TGTGCCAGCAGTTCCCCGGACAGCCAAGAGACCCAGTACTTC. This sequence encodes CASSSPDSQETQYF.

This clonotype was counted a few times. In nucleotides, the CDR3 is TGCAGTGCCAAGGGACAGGGAGGCGAGCAGTACTTC. Amino acid sequence: CSAKGQGGEQYF. The rearrangement uses TRBV20-1 and TRBJ2-7, with TRBD1 matching over 9 bases. V was clipped by 6 bases and J by 6 bases; unmatched bases: 6. The CDR3 is 12 residues long. Germline CDR1 is DFQATT and CDR2 is SNEGSKA (reference sequence).

V gene TRBV12-3 or TRBV12-4 combines with J gene TRBJ1-3, with unresolved D. The CDR3 is made up of 14 amino acids. Between the trimmed V and J ends, which lost 2 bases and 9 bases, there was a span of 14 bases. CDR3: CASSLREGRVTIYF. CDR3 nucleotides: TGTGCCAGCAGTTTAAGAGAGGGAAGAGTCACCATATATTTT.